This TCR beta chain comes out of a study of T cell repertoires in cytomegalovirus infection. Study context: Signatures in public TCR beta sequences pointed to both CMV infection and matching HLA type. Notes on the study in general: CMV carriers having the relevant HLA were flagged by cumulative public TCR beta family frequency. The ex vivo response was dominated by HLA-C-restricted CMV-specific TCR beta clonotypes.

The CDR3 has 13 residues. Germline V gene sequence: CDR1 SSHAT, CDR2 FNYEAQ (reference sequence). To note about this clonotype: What it binds is not known. One end of the junction fails to match germline, which may point to a read error.

One entry per CDR3 protein, called by TCRdb with MiXCR from the reads. The sample consists of hundreds of thousands of distinct CDR3 sequences, less than 40% of them appearing once. Sample: PBMCs. The TCR originated in a human donor in good health (CMV status not recorded). Some clones in this sample may be carry-over from other donors' samples. The chain is built from TRBV7-7 and TRBJ2-7; D call uncertain. The CDR3 DNA sequence: TGTGCTAGCAGCTTTACCCCCTCGGAGGAGCAGTACTTC. Amino acids: CASSFTPSEEQYF.